One sample yielded the 3 T cell receptor beta chains listed below, sequenced in a study of T cells in Graves' hyperthyroidism and ophthalmopathy. RNA transcripts gave rise to amplified TCR beta CDR3 regions. RT-PCR in the first round (using the HTBI primer set) targeted the TCR CDR3. A single record per CDR3 protein comes from TCRdb applying MiXCR to the multiplex PCR reads. The table lists about 590,000 distinct CDR3 sequences, approximately 15% of them singletons, with roughly 7.3% in the top ten. The specimen sequenced was blood. Receptor source: a woman under 40 with Graves' hyperthyroidism.

A word on this clonotype: Just one base apart from a much larger clone, this may be a read error. The rearrangement links TRBV6-2 or TRBV6-3 to TRBJ2-3; D tentatively fits TRBD1 or TRBD2 (6 bases each). The CDR3 contains 14 residues. Trimming stripped 10 bases from V and 4 bases from J, with 18 bases between. Germline CDR1 is MNHEY and CDR2 is SVGEGT. The DNA for the CDR3 is TGTGCCACCCAGCGAGGGGGGAAACCAGATACGCAGTATTTT. It is translated as CATQRGGKPDTQYF.

Comment on this clonotype: The junction does not match germline at one end; this may be a read error. The chain carries TRBV7-8 and TRBJ2-4; possibly TRBD1 for D (7 bases). CDR1 SGHVS and CDR2 FQNEAQ come from the germline V gene. CDR3 length: 20 residues. CDR3 amino acids: CASSQDSQGVGGGAKNIQYF. CDR3 bases: TGCGCCAGCAGCCAAGATTCCCAGGGGGTGGGGGGCGGCGCCAAAAACATTCAGTACTTC.

This clonotype has a count of ten or more. The V and J genes are TRBV30 and TRBJ1-4, with 10 positions matching TRBD1. The germline CDR1 and CDR2 sequences are GTSNPN and SVGIG (reference sequence). The trim removed 2 bases at V and 6 bases at J, leaving 3 bases unmatched. CDR3 length: 14 amino acids. The DNA for the CDR3 is TGTGCCTGGAGTAGGGACAGGGGTTATGAAAAACTGTTTTTT. The encoded protein is CAWSRDRGYEKLFF.